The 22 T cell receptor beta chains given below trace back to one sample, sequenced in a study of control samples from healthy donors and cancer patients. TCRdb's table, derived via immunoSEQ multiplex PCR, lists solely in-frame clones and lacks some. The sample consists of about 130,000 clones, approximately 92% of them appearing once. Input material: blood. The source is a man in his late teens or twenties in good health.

In DNA, the CDR3 is TGTGCCAGCAGCTTGGATTTACCCTACGAGCAGTACTTC. Translated, it gives CASSLDLPYEQYF. This chain links TRBV5-4 with TRBJ2-7; no firm D call. Germline lookup yields CDR1 SGHNT and CDR2 YYREEE (reference sequence). This CDR3 spans 13 amino acids. V was cut by 0 bases and J by 2 bases, with 6 bases left in between.

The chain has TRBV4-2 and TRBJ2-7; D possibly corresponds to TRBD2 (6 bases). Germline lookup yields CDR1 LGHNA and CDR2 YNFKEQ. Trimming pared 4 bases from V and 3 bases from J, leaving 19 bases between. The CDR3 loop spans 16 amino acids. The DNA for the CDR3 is TGTGCCAGCAGCCCAAACAGACTAGATCCTTACTACGAGCAGTACTTC. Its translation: CASSPNRLDPYYEQYF.

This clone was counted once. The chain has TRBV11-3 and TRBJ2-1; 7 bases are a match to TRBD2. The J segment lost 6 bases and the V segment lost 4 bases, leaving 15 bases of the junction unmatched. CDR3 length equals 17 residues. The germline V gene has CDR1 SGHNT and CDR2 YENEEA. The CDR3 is CASSSRAGDPLGNEQFF. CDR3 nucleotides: TGTGCCAGCAGCTCGAGGGCGGGGGATCCGCTCGGCAATGAGCAGTTCTTC.

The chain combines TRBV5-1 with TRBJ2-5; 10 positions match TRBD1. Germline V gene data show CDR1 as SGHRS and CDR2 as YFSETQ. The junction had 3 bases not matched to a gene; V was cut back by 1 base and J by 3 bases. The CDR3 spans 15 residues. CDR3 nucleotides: TGCGCCAGCAGCTTGAGGACAGGGGGGGAAGAGACCCAGTACTTC. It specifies CASSLRTGGEETQYF.

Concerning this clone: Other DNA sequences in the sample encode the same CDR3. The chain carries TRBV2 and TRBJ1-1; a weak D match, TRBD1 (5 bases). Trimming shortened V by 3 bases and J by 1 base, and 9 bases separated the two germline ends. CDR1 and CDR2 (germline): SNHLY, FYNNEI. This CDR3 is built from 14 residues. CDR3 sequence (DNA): TGTGCCAGCAGTGACAGGGTGGGGAACACTGAAGCTTTCTTT. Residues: CASSDRVGNTEAFF. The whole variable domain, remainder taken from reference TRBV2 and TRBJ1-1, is EPEVTQTPSHQVTQMGQEVILRCVPISNHLYFYWYRQILGQKVEFLVSFYNNEISEKSEIFDDQFSVERPDGSNFTLKIRSTKLEDSAMYFCASSDRVGNTEAFFGQGTRLTVV.

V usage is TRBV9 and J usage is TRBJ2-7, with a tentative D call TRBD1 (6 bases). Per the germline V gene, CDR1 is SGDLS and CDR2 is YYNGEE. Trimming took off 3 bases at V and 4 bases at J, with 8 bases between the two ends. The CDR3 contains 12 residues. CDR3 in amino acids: CASSATGYEQYF. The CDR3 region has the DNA TGTGCCAGCAGCGCTACAGGGTACGAGCAGTACTTC.

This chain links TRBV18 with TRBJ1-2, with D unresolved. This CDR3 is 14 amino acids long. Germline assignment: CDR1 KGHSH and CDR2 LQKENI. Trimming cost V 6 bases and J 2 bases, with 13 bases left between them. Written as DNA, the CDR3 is TGTGCCAGCTCGAGCGGGGTTGGCAACTATGGCTACACCTTC. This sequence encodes CASSSGVGNYGYTF.

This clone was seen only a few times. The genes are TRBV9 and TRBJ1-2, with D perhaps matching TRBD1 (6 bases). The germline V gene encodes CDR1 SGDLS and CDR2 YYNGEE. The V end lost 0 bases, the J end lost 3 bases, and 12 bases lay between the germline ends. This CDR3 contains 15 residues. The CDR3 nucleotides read TGTGCCAGCAGCGTAGAATCAGGGGCCTACTATGGCTACACCTTC. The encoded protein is CASSVESGAYYGYTF.

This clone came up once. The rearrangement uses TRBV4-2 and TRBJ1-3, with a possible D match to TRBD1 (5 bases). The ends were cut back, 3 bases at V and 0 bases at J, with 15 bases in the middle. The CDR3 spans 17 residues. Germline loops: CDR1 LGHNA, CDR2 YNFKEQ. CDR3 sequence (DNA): TGTGCCAGCAGCCAGAAGCCAAGGGGTCGCTCTGGAAACACCATATATTTT. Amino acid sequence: CASSQKPRGRSGNTIYF.

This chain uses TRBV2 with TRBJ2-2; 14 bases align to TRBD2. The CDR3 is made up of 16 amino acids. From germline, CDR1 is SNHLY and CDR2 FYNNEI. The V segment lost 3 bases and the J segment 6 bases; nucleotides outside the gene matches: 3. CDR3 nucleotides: TGTGCCAGCAGTGACCAGACTAGCGGGGGGGCCGGGGAGCTGTTTTTT. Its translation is CASSDQTSGGAGELFF. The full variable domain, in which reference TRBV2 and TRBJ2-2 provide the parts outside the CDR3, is EPEVTQTPSHQVTQMGQEVILRCVPISNHLYFYWYRQILGQKVEFLVSFYNNEISEKSEIFDDQFSVERPDGSNFTLKIRSTKLEDSAMYFCASSDQTSGGAGELFFGEGSRLTVL.

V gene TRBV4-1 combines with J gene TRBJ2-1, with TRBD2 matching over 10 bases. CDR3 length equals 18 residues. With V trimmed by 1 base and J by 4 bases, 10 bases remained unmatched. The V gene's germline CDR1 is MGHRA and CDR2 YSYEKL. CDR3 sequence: CASSQGLLRTSGYNEQFF. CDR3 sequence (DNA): TGCGCCAGCAGCCAAGGCCTGCTGCGGACTAGCGGATACAATGAGCAGTTCTTC.

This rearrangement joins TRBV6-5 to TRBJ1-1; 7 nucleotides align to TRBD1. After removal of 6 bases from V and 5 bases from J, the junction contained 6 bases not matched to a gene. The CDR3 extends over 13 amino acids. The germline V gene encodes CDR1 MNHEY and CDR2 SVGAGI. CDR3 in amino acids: CASSFDRVTEAFF. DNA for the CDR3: TGTGCCAGCAGCTTCGACAGGGTTACTGAAGCTTTCTTT.

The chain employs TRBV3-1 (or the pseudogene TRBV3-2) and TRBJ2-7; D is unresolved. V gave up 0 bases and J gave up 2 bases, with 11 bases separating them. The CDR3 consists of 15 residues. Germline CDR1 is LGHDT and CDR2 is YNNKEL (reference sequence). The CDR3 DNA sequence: TGTGCCAGCAGCCAAGAGTACGGTTGGGCCTACGAGCAGTACTTC. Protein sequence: CASSQEYGWAYEQYF.

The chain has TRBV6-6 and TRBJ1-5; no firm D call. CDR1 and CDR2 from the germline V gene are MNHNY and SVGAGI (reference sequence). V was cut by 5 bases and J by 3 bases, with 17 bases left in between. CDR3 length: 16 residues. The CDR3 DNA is TGTGCCAGCAGTCGAAGCTCGGACGGAAACAATCAGCCCCAGCATTTT. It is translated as CASSRSSDGNNQPQHF.

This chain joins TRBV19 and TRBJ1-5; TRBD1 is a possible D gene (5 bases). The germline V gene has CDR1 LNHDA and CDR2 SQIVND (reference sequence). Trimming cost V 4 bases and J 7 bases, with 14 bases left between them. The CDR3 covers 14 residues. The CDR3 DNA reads TGTGCCAGTAGTAAATTAGGGGAATACCAGCCCCAGCATTTT. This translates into CASSKLGEYQPQHF.

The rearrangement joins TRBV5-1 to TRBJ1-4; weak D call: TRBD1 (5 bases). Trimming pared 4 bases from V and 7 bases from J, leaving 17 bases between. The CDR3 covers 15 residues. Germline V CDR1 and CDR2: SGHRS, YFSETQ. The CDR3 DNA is TGCGCCAGCAGCCTCGGAGGGGATTTGAGTGAAAAACTGTTTTTT. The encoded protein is CASSLGGDLSEKLFF.

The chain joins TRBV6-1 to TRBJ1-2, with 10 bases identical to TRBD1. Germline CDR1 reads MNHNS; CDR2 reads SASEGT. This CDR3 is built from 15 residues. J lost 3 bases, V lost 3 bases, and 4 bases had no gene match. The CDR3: CASSETGGADYGYTF. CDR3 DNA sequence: TGTGCCAGCAGTGAGACAGGGGGCGCCGACTATGGCTACACCTTC.

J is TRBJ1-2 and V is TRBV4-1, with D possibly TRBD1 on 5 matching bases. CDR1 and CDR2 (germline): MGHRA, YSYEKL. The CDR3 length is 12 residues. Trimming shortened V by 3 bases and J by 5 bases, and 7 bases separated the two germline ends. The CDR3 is CASSQEGYGYTF. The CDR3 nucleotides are TGCGCCAGCAGCCAGGAGGGGTATGGCTACACCTTC.

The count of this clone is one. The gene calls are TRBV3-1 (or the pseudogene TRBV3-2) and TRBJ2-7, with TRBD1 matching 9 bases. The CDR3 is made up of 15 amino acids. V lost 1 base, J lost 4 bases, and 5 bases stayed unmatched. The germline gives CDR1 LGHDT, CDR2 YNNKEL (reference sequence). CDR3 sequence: CASSQAPGTGYEQYF. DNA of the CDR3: TGTGCCAGCAGCCAAGCCCCCGGGACAGGGTACGAGCAGTACTTC.

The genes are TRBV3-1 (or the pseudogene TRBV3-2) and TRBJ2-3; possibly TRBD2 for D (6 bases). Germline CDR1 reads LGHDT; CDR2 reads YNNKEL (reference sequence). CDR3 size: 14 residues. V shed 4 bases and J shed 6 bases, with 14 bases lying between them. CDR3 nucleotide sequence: TGTGCCAGCAGCCTGGGACTGCAGCATGATACGCAGTATTTT. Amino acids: CASSLGLQHDTQYF.

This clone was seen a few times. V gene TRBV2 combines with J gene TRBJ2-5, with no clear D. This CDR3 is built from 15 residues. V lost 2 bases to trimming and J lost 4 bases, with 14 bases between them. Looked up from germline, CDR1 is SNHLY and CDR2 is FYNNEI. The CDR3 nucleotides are TGTGCCAGCAGTGAACAGGAATCTACGGGAGAGACCCAGTACTTC. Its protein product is CASSEQESTGETQYF.

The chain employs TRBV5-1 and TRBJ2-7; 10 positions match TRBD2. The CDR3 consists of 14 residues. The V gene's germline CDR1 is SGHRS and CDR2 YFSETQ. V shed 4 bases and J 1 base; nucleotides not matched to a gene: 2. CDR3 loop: CASSTGLASYEQYF. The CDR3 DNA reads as TGCGCCAGCAGCACGGGACTAGCGTCCTACGAGCAGTACTTC.